Presented here are 8 T cell receptor beta chains from one specimen sequenced in a study of CXCR3 chemokines and chemotherapy response in bladder cancer. In TCRdb, the PCR reads were re-called with MiXCR into one record per CDR3 protein. The data hold 7,000 to 9,500 distinct CDR3 sequences, with more than 20% observed a single time. This specimen was acquired from a patient whose treatment included neoadjuvant chemotherapy. The source is a human donor with bladder cancer that did not respond to neoadjuvant chemotherapy.

This clonotype was observed once. A far larger clone is one base from this, pointing to a likely read error. The V call is TRBV27, the J call TRBJ2-7; the D is unclear. Trimming stripped 6 bases from V and 2 bases from J, with 14 bases between. The length of the CDR3 is 14 residues. The germline gives CDR1 MNHEY, CDR2 SMNVEV (reference sequence). The CDR3 protein is CASSLEWATYEQYF. CDR3 bases: TGTGCCAGCAGCTTAGAGTGGGCTACCTACGAGCAGTACTTC.

Concerning this clonotype itself: A single base is all that separates this from a far larger clone, so a read error is likely. The chain recombines TRBV7-9 with TRBJ2-3; D gene unclear. V was clipped by 0 bases and J by 7 bases, with 11 bases between them. This CDR3 spans 14 amino acids. Germline V gene lookup returns CDR1 SEHNR and CDR2 FQNEAQ (reference sequence). The CDR3 is CASSLAREKNTQYF. The CDR3 DNA reads as TGTGCCAGCAGCTTAGCGCGAGAGAAGAATACGCAGTATTTT.

This clonotype was observed many times. The rearrangement links TRBV12-3 or TRBV12-4 to TRBJ1-3; unclear D gene. V was trimmed by 3 bases and J by 0 bases, leaving 6 bases between them. The CDR3 runs to 14 residues. CDR3 coding DNA: TGTGCCAGCAGTTTGGTGGTCTCTGGAAACACCATATATTTT. Protein sequence: CASSLVVSGNTIYF.

This clonotype was counted at least ten times. The J gene is TRBJ1-2, the V gene TRBV6-6; 7 bases match TRBD1. V trimming: 6 bases; J trimming: 12 bases; junction bases outside the gene matches: 10. This CDR3 has 12 amino acids. From germline, CDR1 is MNHNY and CDR2 SVGAGI (reference sequence). The CDR3 DNA sequence: TGTGCCAGCAGCCCTTCAGGGGGGAGGGACACCTTC. It encodes CASSPSGGRDTF.

This clonotype occurred many times. The chain couples TRBV18 to TRBJ1-4; D is perhaps TRBD1 (5 bases). CDR1 KGHSH and CDR2 LQKENI come from the germline V gene. This CDR3 is 14 amino acids long. Trimming took 3 bases from V and 2 from J, leaving 7 bases between them. The CDR3 DNA reads as TGTGCCAGCTCACCGGGGGTTACTAATGAAAAACTGTTTTTT. It yields the protein CASSPGVTNEKLFF.

Ten or more counts support this clonotype. This chain links TRBV12-3 or TRBV12-4 with TRBJ1-5, with a tentative D call TRBD1 (5 bases). This CDR3 region has 13 residues. Trimming pared 6 bases from V and 4 bases from J, leaving 10 bases between. The CDR3 nucleotides are TGTGCCAGCAGACCAACAGGAAATCAGCCCCAGCATTTT. This translates into CASRPTGNQPQHF.

The sample holds many counts of this clonotype. The gene calls are TRBV5-5 and TRBJ2-3, with TRBD2 identical over 13 bases. Germline CDR1 is SGHKS and CDR2 is YYEKEE (reference sequence). Unmatched junction bases numbered 7, after V lost 4 bases and J lost 5 bases. The CDR3 has 16 residues. CDR3 nucleotide sequence: TGTGCCAGCAGCAAAACTAGCGGGGGGGCGATAGATACGCAGTATTTT. This codes for CASSKTSGGAIDTQYF. The variable domain in full, with the rest retrieved from reference TRBV5-5 and TRBJ2-3, is DAGVTQSPTHLIKTRGQQVTLRCSPISGHKSVSWYQQVLGQGPQFIFQYYEKEERGRGNFPDRFSARQFPNYSSELNVNALLLGDSALYLCASSKTSGGAIDTQYFGPGTRLTVL.

On this clonotype itself: This clone may be a read error of a much larger clone one base away. The rearrangement uses TRBV20-1 and TRBJ1-1; 10 nucleotides match TRBD1. CDR1 and CDR2 from the germline V gene are DFQATT and SNEGSKA (reference sequence). The CDR3 spans 16 residues. In nucleotides, the CDR3 is TGCAGTGCTATAGACTTCGGGACAGGGGACAACACTGAAGATTTCTTT. Its translation: CSAIDFGTGDNTEDFF.